Following are 9 T cell receptor beta chains from one sample sequenced in a study of regulatory T cells in long-lasting Graves disease (dated by TCRdb to the early 2020s). The time point label, as the study defines it: persistent/refractory GD, antithyroid drugs over 5 years with positive TRAb. For both TCR sequencing and RNA sequencing, RNA was extracted from PBMCs in TRIzol. The library was built by means of multiplex PCR. TCRdb records Illumina HiSeq 4000 as the sequencer. TCR beta libraries were built with iRepertoire HTBI primers and Arm-PCR amplification of CDR3 regions. TCRdb handled the public reads itself, with Q25 trimming in fastp and clone calling in MiXCR, and kept productive beta chains. For every CDR3 protein sequence, its rows merge into one entry that carries the most common genes and DNA. This sample comprises 250,000 to 300,000 distinct CDR3 sequences, around 23% of them detected only once. The ten largest clones represent roughly three fifths of the sample.

Sequencing used peripheral blood mononuclear cells (PBMCs), obtained when the disease was refractory, from a patient treated with antithyroid drugs. These receptors all stem from a female donor with Graves disease.

This clonotype has more than one count but fewer than ten. The J gene is TRBJ1-1, the V gene TRBV29-1; D is undetermined. The CDR3 is 12 residues long. CDR1 SQVTM and CDR2 ANQGSEA come from the germline V gene. The ends were cut back, 5 bases at V and 3 bases at J, with 10 bases in the middle. The CDR3 protein is CSVRKEDTEAFF. Written as DNA, the CDR3 is TGCAGCGTTCGTAAGGAGGACACTGAAGCTTTCTTT.

The chain recombines TRBV29-1 with TRBJ2-7; D call uncertain. Germline V gives CDR1 SQVTM, CDR2 ANQGSEA. The V end was cut by 6 bases, the J end by 1 base, with 10 bases between. The CDR3 is 12 residues long. The CDR3 DNA follows: TGCAGCGTGCAACAAGGATCCTACGAGCAGTACTTC. As protein: CSVQQGSYEQYF.

As DNA, the CDR3 is TGCGCCAGCAGCCAAATGGGATCCGGGGAGCTGTTTTTT. This sequence encodes CASSQMGSGELFF. This rearrangement joins TRBV4-3 to TRBJ2-2; unclear D gene. The CDR3 is made up of 13 amino acids. The V end lost 2 bases, the J end lost 6 bases, and 7 bases lay between the germline ends. Germline CDR1 LGHNA, CDR2 YSLEER.

DNA for the CDR3: TGTGCCAGCAGGGGGACAGGGGATGAGGGGACTGAAGCTTTCTTT. This gives the protein CASRGTGDEGTEAFF. The V call is TRBV6-1, the J call TRBJ1-1, with 10 bases lining up with TRBD1. J lost 5 bases, V lost 6 bases, and 9 bases had no gene match. The germline CDR1 and CDR2 sequences are MNHNS and SASEGT. The CDR3 contains 15 residues.

The chain joins TRBV5-1 to TRBJ2-5, with 9 bases identical to TRBD1. From germline, CDR1 is SGHRS and CDR2 YFSETQ. The CDR3 length is 15 residues. J lost 3 bases, V lost 6 bases, and 9 bases had no gene match. The CDR3 nucleotides are TGCGCCAGCACCATCGGCGGGACAGGGAAAGAGACCCAGTACTTC. This sequence encodes CASTIGGTGKETQYF.

This chain uses TRBV20-1 with TRBJ1-1; D not certain. Trimming cost V 4 bases and J 4 bases, with 19 bases left between them. The CDR3 is 15 residues long. CDR1 is DFQATT and CDR2 is SNEGSKA in the germline V gene (reference sequence). CDR3 loop: CSANALWGASTEAFF. The CDR3 DNA follows: TGCAGTGCTAATGCCCTATGGGGAGCTTCCACTGAAGCTTTCTTT.

A note on this clonotype: A read error is likely, as this CDR3 ends without the conserved phenylalanine or tryptophan. The rearrangement joins TRBV4-2 to TRBJ2-7, with D uncertain. There are 14 residues in the CDR3. Germline-derived CDR1 and CDR2 are LGHNA and YNFKEQ. V was pared by 0 bases and J by 2 bases, with 8 bases between. This chain's CDR3 is CASSQERLAYEQYL. CDR3 DNA sequence: TGTGCCAGCAGCCAAGAAAGACTCGCCTACGAGCAGTACCTC.

The CDR3 loop reads CASSYTGRYEQYF. CDR3 DNA: TGCGCCAGCAGCTATACAGGGAGATACGAGCAGTACTTC. The V and J genes are TRBV4-3 and TRBJ2-7; D may be TRBD1 (6 bases). Germline V gives CDR1 LGHNA, CDR2 YSLEER. The CDR3 length is 13 residues. The V gene lost 5 bases and the J gene lost 4 bases, with 12 bases spanning the gap.

This clonotype appeared a few times. V gene TRBV6-1 combines with J gene TRBJ1-2; D possibly corresponds to TRBD1 (5 bases). Germline assignment: CDR1 MNHNS and CDR2 SASEGT. Trimming shortened V by 2 bases and J by 7 bases, and 8 bases separated the two germline ends. This CDR3 region has 12 residues. DNA of the CDR3: TGTGCCAGCAGTGAACTCGGGGCTGGCTACACCTTC. Translating gives CASSELGAGYTF.